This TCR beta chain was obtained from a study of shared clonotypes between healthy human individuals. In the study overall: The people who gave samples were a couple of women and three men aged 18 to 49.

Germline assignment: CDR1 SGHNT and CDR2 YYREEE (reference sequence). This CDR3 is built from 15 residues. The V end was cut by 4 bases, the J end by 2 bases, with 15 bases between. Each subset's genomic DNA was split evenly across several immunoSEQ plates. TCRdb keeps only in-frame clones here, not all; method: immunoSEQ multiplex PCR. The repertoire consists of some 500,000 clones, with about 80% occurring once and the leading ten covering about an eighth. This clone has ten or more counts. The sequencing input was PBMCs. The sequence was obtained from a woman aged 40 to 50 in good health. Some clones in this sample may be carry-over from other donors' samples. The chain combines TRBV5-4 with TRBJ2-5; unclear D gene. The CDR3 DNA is TGTGCCAGCAGCCGCCCAGATACGGTACAAGAGACCCAGTACTTC. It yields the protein CASSRPDTVQETQYF.